The 18 T cell receptor beta chains in this list originate from one sample, sequenced in a study of T cell responses to AZD1222 COVID-19 vaccine. TCRdb keeps only in-frame clones here, not all; method: immunoSEQ multiplex PCR. The data contain about 130,000 clones, 88% of them seen just once; the ten biggest clones take up approximately 4%. Sequenced here: peripheral blood, sampled on day 0 of AZD1222 vaccination. Every receptor here comes from an adult in good health.

The chain recombines TRBV2 with TRBJ2-2; 8 bases match TRBD2. CDR1 and CDR2 from the germline V gene are SNHLY and FYNNEI. After removal of 6 bases from V and 5 bases from J, the junction contained 2 bases not matched to a gene. CDR3 length equals 13 residues. Written as DNA, the CDR3 is TGTGCCAGCAGCCGGGGGGGGACCGGGGAGCTGTTTTTT. Encoded protein: CASSRGGTGELFF.

This chain uses TRBV3-1 (or the pseudogene TRBV3-2) with TRBJ2-3; 13 bases line up with TRBD2. The CDR3 is 18 residues long. From germline, CDR1 is LGHDT and CDR2 YNNKEL (reference sequence). The trim removed 0 bases at V and 4 bases at J, leaving 7 bases unmatched. CDR3 sequence reads: CASSQDQGGLAGADTQYF. The CDR3 bases are TGTGCCAGCAGCCAAGATCAGGGAGGACTAGCGGGAGCAGATACGCAGTATTTT.

For the CDR3, the DNA is TGTGCCAGCCACGGGACAGGGAGCCGCAATGAGCAGTTCTTC. It encodes CASHGTGSRNEQFF. The chain has TRBV6-5 and TRBJ2-1; 9 bases line up with TRBD1. V shed 8 bases, J shed 6 bases, and the junction held 8 bases outside the gene matches. This CDR3 is 14 amino acids long. From germline, CDR1 is MNHEY and CDR2 SVGAGI.

The V call is TRBV18, the J call TRBJ2-1, with D maybe TRBD2 (7 bases). Germline CDR1 reads KGHSH; CDR2 reads LQKENI. V was cut by 0 bases and J by 7 bases, with 16 bases left in between. The CDR3 contains 16 residues. CDR3 residues: CASSPPGGGAGNEQFF. Written as DNA, the CDR3 is TGTGCCAGCTCACCACCGGGGGGGGGCGCAGGGAATGAGCAGTTCTTC.

The chain joins TRBV7-9 to TRBJ2-5, with a possible D match to TRBD2 (6 bases). V dropped 4 bases and J dropped 2 bases, with 11 bases sitting between them. This CDR3 spans 14 amino acids. The germline gives CDR1 SEHNR, CDR2 FQNEAQ (reference sequence). The chain's CDR3 is CASSSSGLQETQYF. CDR3 nucleotide sequence: TGTGCCAGCAGCTCCTCGGGACTTCAAGAGACCCAGTACTTC.

This chain links TRBV28 with TRBJ1-2; D uncertain. Germline assignment: CDR1 MDHEN and CDR2 SYDVKM. There are 12 residues in the CDR3. The V and J ends lost 5 bases and 5 bases respectively, with 9 bases between them. The CDR3 spells CASSREAYGYTF. The CDR3 DNA is TGTGCCAGCAGTCGGGAAGCTTATGGCTACACCTTC.

The chain carries TRBV9 and TRBJ2-5; D might be TRBD1 (6 bases). Trimming left V 2 bases short and J 5 bases short, with 19 bases between. The CDR3 covers 16 residues. The germline gives CDR1 SGDLS, CDR2 YYNGEE. CDR3 nucleotide sequence: TGTGCCAGCAGCGTCTTGGGCAGCAGTAGGGGGGAGACCCAGTACTTC. It encodes CASSVLGSSRGETQYF. Supplemented by reference TRBV9 and TRBJ2-5, the full variable domain reads DSGVTQTPKHLITATGQRVTLRCSPRSGDLSVYWYQQSLDQGLQFLIQYYNGEERAKGNILERFSAQQFPDLHSELNLSSLELGDSALYFCASSVLGSSRGETQYFGPGTRLLVL.

V usage is TRBV7-9 and J usage is TRBJ2-5, with 8 bases identical to TRBD2. The CDR3 spans 16 residues. Germline values: CDR1 SEHNR, CDR2 FQNEAQ (reference sequence). Trimming at V came to 5 bases and at J to 6 bases, leaving 14 bases not matched to a gene. Here the CDR3 DNA reads TGTGCCAGCAGCACCCCTGGGCGGGAGGATCAAAAGACCCAGTACTTC. Translated: CASSTPGREDQKTQYF.

Details on this clone: Its ends do not fully match the called genes, so a read error is possible. This chain links TRBV11-2 with TRBJ2-7, with TRBD2 as a possible D gene (7 bases). Germline-derived CDR1 and CDR2 are SGHAT and FQNNGV. The length of the CDR3 is 17 residues. The CDR3 DNA is TGTGCCCGCAGCCCGGGGAGGGGGGGATTTGGGTCTAGCGAGCAGTACTTC. Protein product: CARSPGRGGFGSSEQYF.

This clone was observed a handful of times. The CDR3 loop reads CASNPGGSNYGYTF. The CDR3 DNA is TGTGCCAGCAACCCCGGGGGATCGAACTATGGCTACACCTTC. The rearrangement joins TRBV6-2 or TRBV6-3 to TRBJ1-2; maybe TRBD1 (5 bases). The CDR3 is 14 residues long. The germline CDR1 and CDR2 sequences are MNHEY and SVGEGT. V gave up 7 bases and J gave up 2 bases, with 14 bases separating them.

V gene TRBV5-4 combines with J gene TRBJ1-6; 7 positions match TRBD1. Trimming took 4 bases from V and 7 from J; bases not matched to a gene: 8. The V gene's germline CDR1 is SGHNT and CDR2 YYREEE (reference sequence). This CDR3 has 15 amino acids. The CDR3 nucleotides are TGTGCCAGCAGCAGTACAGGGGCTGGAAATTCACCCCTCCACTTT. It yields the protein CASSSTGAGNSPLHF.

This clone has only one observation. Other DNA sequences within the sample encode an identical CDR3. The chain is built from TRBV28 and TRBJ1-5; possibly TRBD1 for D (6 bases). This CDR3 has 15 amino acids. The germline V gene encodes CDR1 MDHEN and CDR2 SYDVKM. Deletions cut 5 bases from V and 0 bases from J, with 11 bases between. CDR3 nucleotide sequence: TGTGCCAGCAGTCCTGGGGGCTATAGCAATCAGCCCCAGCATTTT. It specifies CASSPGGYSNQPQHF.

The chain couples TRBV5-1 to TRBJ1-4; D gene uncertain. Germline V gene data show CDR1 as SGHRS and CDR2 as YFSETQ. This CDR3 region has 15 residues. With 0 bases removed from V and 5 bases from J, the gap between germline ends came to 11 bases. The CDR3 bases are TGCGCCAGCAGCTTGGGGTGGACGGGGAATGAAAAACTGTTTTTT. It is translated as CASSLGWTGNEKLFF.

This sequence joins TRBV11-2 and TRBJ1-4; maybe TRBD1 (5 bases). Deletions cut 6 bases from V and 7 bases from J, with 15 bases between. The CDR3 length is 14 residues. Germline CDR1 is SGHAT and CDR2 is FQNNGV. CDR3 DNA: TGTGCCAGCAGAACCTGGGGGGGAGGTGAAAAACTGTTTTTT. Encoded protein: CASRTWGGGEKLFF.

The V call is TRBV7-8, the J call TRBJ2-2; possibly TRBD1 for D (6 bases). V lost 8 bases and J 1 base, leaving 8 bases between the germline ends. The germline CDR1 and CDR2 sequences are SGHVS and FQNEAQ. This CDR3 has 13 residues. The CDR3 nucleotides read TGTGCCAGCCGCAGGGGGAACACCGGGGAGCTGTTTTTT. It codes for CASRRGNTGELFF.

V is TRBV28 and J is TRBJ1-2, with D maybe TRBD1 (6 bases). The germline V gene encodes CDR1 MDHEN and CDR2 SYDVKM. V was trimmed by 1 base and J by 2 bases, leaving 8 bases between them. The CDR3 loop spans 14 amino acids. This CDR3 is CASSLYTGNYGYTF. CDR3 nucleotides: TGTGCCAGCAGTTTATACACAGGGAACTATGGCTACACCTTC.

This chain connects TRBV20-1 to TRBJ1-5, with D unresolved. CDR3 size: 10 residues. Germline CDR1 DFQATT, CDR2 SNEGSKA (reference sequence). The chain's CDR3 is CSAGQQPQHF. CDR3 in DNA: TGCAGCGCTGGCCAGCAGCCCCAGCATTTT.

This clone was seen more than once but under ten times. In nucleotides, the CDR3 is TGTGCCAGCAGCCAGGAGGGATCGTTGAACGAGCAGTACTTC. It translates to CASSQEGSLNEQYF. The chain carries TRBV14 and TRBJ2-7, with a weak D call TRBD2 (6 bases). CDR1 SGHDN and CDR2 FVKESK come from the germline V gene. This CDR3 has 14 amino acids. V was cut by 3 bases and J by 5 bases, with 14 bases left in between. The variable domain in full, with the rest retrieved from reference TRBV14 and TRBJ2-7, is EAGVTQFPSHSVIEKGQTVTLRCDPISGHDNLYWYRRVMGKEIKFLLHFVKESKQDESGMPNNRFLAERTGGTYSTLKVQPAELEDSGVYFCASSQEGSLNEQYFGPGTRLTVT.